This T cell receptor (beta chain) was captured by sequencing in a study of CD8 T cells in ankylosing spondylitis. General study findings and limits: Blood from ankylosing spondylitis patients appeared to carry a characteristic roughly 8-variant TCR beta motif. Disease-associated clones were reportedly significantly overrepresented in matched ankylosing spondylitis synovial fluid. Disease-linked clones bore a CD8+ phenotype and were relatively rare in peripheral blood.

TCRdb reanalysed the 5' RACE reads using MiXCR and keeps one entry per CDR3 protein. This table has 200,000 to 250,000 distinct CDR3 sequences, roughly a tenth appearing once. The CDR3 loop spans 14 amino acids. Germline CDR1 SNHLY, CDR2 FYNNEI. The V segment lost 2 bases and the J segment 4 bases; nucleotides outside the gene matches: 2. There are a few counts of this clonotype. Its antigen is not identified. This rearrangement joins TRBV2 to TRBJ2-1; 7 bases are a match to TRBD2. Sequencing used blood, either unsorted or a sorted T cell fraction (not recorded which). This TCR was recovered from a male donor with ankylosing spondylitis or in good health (not recorded which). The CDR3 DNA sequence: TGTGCCAGCAGTGAAACTAGCGTTTACAATGAGCAGTTCTTC. Amino acids: CASSETSVYNEQFF. The full variable domain, in which reference TRBV2 and TRBJ2-1 provide the parts outside the CDR3, is EPEVTQTPSHQVTQMGQEVILRCVPISNHLYFYWYRQILGQKVEFLVSFYNNEISEKSEIFDDQFSVERPDGSNFTLKIRSTKLEDSAMYFCASSETSVYNEQFFGPGTRLTVL.